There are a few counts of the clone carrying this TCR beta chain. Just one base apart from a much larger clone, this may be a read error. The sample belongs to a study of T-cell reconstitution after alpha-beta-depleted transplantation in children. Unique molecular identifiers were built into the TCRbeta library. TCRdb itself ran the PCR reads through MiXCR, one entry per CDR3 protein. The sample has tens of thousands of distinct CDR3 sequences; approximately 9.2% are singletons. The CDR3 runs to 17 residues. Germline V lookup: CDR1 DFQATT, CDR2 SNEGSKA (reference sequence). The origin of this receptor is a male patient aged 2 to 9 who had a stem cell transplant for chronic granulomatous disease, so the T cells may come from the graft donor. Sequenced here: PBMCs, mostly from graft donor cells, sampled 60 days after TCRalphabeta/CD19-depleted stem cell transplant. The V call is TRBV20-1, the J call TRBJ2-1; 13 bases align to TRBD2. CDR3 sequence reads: CCARTSGGWGSYNEQFF. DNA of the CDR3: TGCTGTGCTAGGACTAGCGGGGGCTGGGGCTCCTACAATGAGCAGTTCTTC.